Each of the 16 T cell receptor beta chains below was sequenced from the same sample in a study of OX40 agonist ivuxolimab in advanced cancers. Assay: immunoSEQ multiplex PCR; the TCRdb copy retains only in-frame clones and omits some. The data contain 60,000 to 80,000 clones, around 80% of them seen just once; the ten biggest clones take up roughly 1.2%. The sample here was CD4+ or CD8+ T cells sorted from blood, taken in a trial of the OX40 agonist ivuxolimab. The receptor source for this set is an adult with an advanced solid tumor such as melanoma, head and neck, liver or kidney cancer.

A word on this clone: Germline and junction disagree at one end, which may indicate a read error. The J gene is TRBJ2-5, the V gene TRBV5-4, with 7 bases matching TRBD2. Germline V gene sequence: CDR1 SGHNT, CDR2 YYREEE (reference sequence). The CDR3 has 13 residues. CDR3 in amino acids: CASSLGSMSGVNF. The CDR3 coding sequence is TGTGCCAGCAGCTTGGGAAGCATGAGCGGGGTTAACTTC.

The chain combines TRBV27 with TRBJ1-5; D is possibly TRBD1 (6 bases). The V gene lost 3 bases and the J gene lost 5 bases, with 11 bases spanning the gap. The CDR3 sequence is 14 residues long. CDR1 and CDR2 from the germline V gene are MNHEY and SMNVEV (reference sequence). CDR3 sequence: CASSFAGADQPQHF. The CDR3 nucleotides read TGTGCCAGCAGTTTTGCAGGGGCCGATCAGCCCCAGCATTTT.

This chain joins TRBV7-2 and TRBJ2-1, with TRBD2 as a possible D gene (5 bases). Trimming took off 2 bases at V and 8 bases at J, with 10 bases between the two ends. CDR3 size: 13 residues. In germline, CDR1 is SGHTA, CDR2 FQGNSA. CDR3 protein: CASSLQGSDEQFF. DNA for the CDR3: TGTGCCAGCAGCTTACAAGGTAGCGATGAGCAGTTCTTC.

This rearrangement joins TRBV6-1 to TRBJ1-2, with TRBD1 identical over 7 bases. V trimming: 6 bases; J trimming: 3 bases; junction bases outside the gene matches: 4. The germline V gene encodes CDR1 MNHNS and CDR2 SASEGT. The length of the CDR3 is 13 residues. The chain's CDR3 is CASSRQGDYGYTF. The CDR3, as DNA: TGTGCCAGCAGCCGACAGGGCGACTATGGCTACACCTTC.

The chain is built from TRBV18 and TRBJ2-1; TRBD1 matches at 7 bases. Germline-derived CDR1 and CDR2 are KGHSH and LQKENI. The CDR3 is 16 amino acids. Trimming at V came to 2 bases and at J to 2 bases, leaving 6 bases not matched to a gene. In DNA, the CDR3 is TGTGCCAGCTCACCAGCTAGGGGGCCTCCCTACAATGAGCAGTTCTTC. It yields the protein CASSPARGPPYNEQFF.

This clone occurred a few times. The chain couples TRBV7-9 to TRBJ2-1, with 9 bases lining up with TRBD2. This CDR3 is 18 amino acids long. Germline CDR1 reads SEHNR; CDR2 reads FQNEAQ (reference sequence). V shed 8 bases and J 0 bases; nucleotides not matched to a gene: 14. CDR3 in amino acids: CASEPWGSGGSSYNEQFF. The CDR3 DNA sequence: TGTGCCAGCGAACCATGGGGTAGCGGGGGTTCCTCCTACAATGAGCAGTTCTTC. Variable domain in full (rest from reference TRBV7-9 and TRBJ2-1): DTGVSQNPRHKITKRGQNVTFRCDPISEHNRLYWYRQTLGQGPEFLTYFQNEAQLEKSRLLSDRFSAERPKGSFSTLEIQRTEQGDSAMYLCASEPWGSGGSSYNEQFFGPGTRLTVL.

This clone was found a few times. The V call is TRBV7-2, the J call TRBJ1-1; D gene ambiguous. V was clipped by 1 base and J by 4 bases, with 10 bases between them. This CDR3 contains 14 residues. Per the germline V gene, CDR1 is SGHTA and CDR2 is FQGNSA. CDR3 coding DNA: TGTGCCAGCAGCTTAGGGGGAGTTTCCACTGAAGCTTTCTTT. As protein: CASSLGGVSTEAFF.

This chain links TRBV4-1 with TRBJ2-3, with D perhaps matching TRBD2 (5 bases). This CDR3 is 15 amino acids long. V was cut by 2 bases and J by 0 bases, with 9 bases left in between. Germline CDR1 is MGHRA and CDR2 is YSYEKL. CDR3: CASSQRGLSTDTQYF. DNA of the CDR3: TGCGCCAGCAGCCAACGAGGGCTCAGCACAGATACGCAGTATTTT.

This clone was counted many times. The rearrangement links TRBV29-1 to TRBJ2-7; D is perhaps TRBD1 or TRBD2 (5 bases each). Trimming pared 4 bases from V and 4 bases from J, leaving 11 bases between. This CDR3 spans 12 amino acids. Germline CDR1 SQVTM, CDR2 ANQGSEA. CDR3 in DNA: TGCAGCGTTGTGGGGGTTAGGTACGAGCAGTACTTC. Translated: CSVVGVRYEQYF.

The genes are TRBV10-3 and TRBJ2-5; D is possibly TRBD1 (6 bases). The J call may be incorrect, as the DNA end agrees better with TRBJ2-7. The CDR3 loop spans 13 amino acids. Germline-derived CDR1 and CDR2 are ENHRY and SYGVKD. CDR3 DNA: TGTGCCATCGGCGACAGGAACTCCTACGAGCAGTACTTC. It is translated as CAIGDRNSYEQYF.

The V and J genes are TRBV10-2 and TRBJ2-7; TRBD1 agrees at 7 bases. The germline V gene has CDR1 WSHSY and CDR2 SAAADI. V was clipped by 3 bases and J by 0 bases; unmatched bases: 8. The CDR3 consists of 16 residues. DNA for the CDR3: TGCGCCAGCAGTGATTATCGACAGGGTAGCTCCTACGAGCAGTACTTC. Translated: CASSDYRQGSSYEQYF.

The V gene is TRBV4-3, the J gene TRBJ1-3, with TRBD1 as a possible D gene (5 bases). V lost 3 bases, J lost 5 bases, and 29 bases lay in between. From germline, CDR1 is LGHNA and CDR2 YSLEER. The CDR3 is made up of 20 amino acids. The CDR3 DNA sequence: TGCGCCAGCAGCCAGGGTAGGGGTCCTGCAGTGATTAGTGGAAGAAACACCATATATTTT. This codes for CASSQGRGPAVISGRNTIYF.

V is TRBV18 and J is TRBJ1-3; D gene ambiguous. The V and J ends lost 2 bases and 1 base respectively, with 12 bases between them. This CDR3 is built from 16 residues. Germline lookup yields CDR1 KGHSH and CDR2 LQKENI. The CDR3 sequence: CASSPDQQPSGNTIYF. The CDR3 nucleotides read TGTGCCAGCTCACCAGATCAACAGCCTTCTGGAAACACCATATATTTT.

The chain carries TRBV9 and TRBJ1-6; D is undetermined. The CDR3 contains 17 residues. Germline CDR1 reads SGDLS; CDR2 reads YYNGEE. V was cut by 0 bases and J by 0 bases, with 10 bases left in between. The CDR3 region is CASSVGGSSSYNSPLHF. The CDR3 DNA is TGTGCCAGCAGCGTAGGAGGGTCCAGCTCCTATAATTCACCCCTCCACTTT. Full variable domain (remainder filled in from reference TRBV9 and TRBJ1-6): DSGVTQTPKHLITATGQRVTLRCSPRSGDLSVYWYQQSLDQGLQFLIQYYNGEERAKGNILERFSAQQFPDLHSELNLSSLELGDSALYFCASSVGGSSSYNSPLHFGNGTRLTVT.

This rearrangement joins TRBV6-5 to TRBJ1-1; D unclear. Germline lookup yields CDR1 MNHEY and CDR2 SVGAGI. The CDR3 totals 15 residues. The ends were cut back, 7 bases at V and 6 bases at J, with 21 bases in the middle. CDR3 in amino acids: CASTSGDRLGSEAFF. CDR3 coding DNA: TGTGCCAGCACCTCCGGTGACCGGCTGGGATCTGAAGCTTTCTTT.

The V gene is TRBV18, the J gene TRBJ1-2, with a possible D match to TRBD1 (6 bases). CDR1 is KGHSH, CDR2 LQKENI, per germline. CDR3 length: 15 residues. The V gene lost 4 bases and the J gene lost 4 bases, with 16 bases spanning the gap. The CDR3 DNA sequence: TGTGCCAGCTCACGAATAAGGGACATCGGCTATGGCTACACCTTC. This gives the protein CASSRIRDIGYGYTF.